This T cell receptor beta chain was recovered during a study of T cell changes during pregnancy in multiple sclerosis. The table came from immunoSEQ multiplex PCR; TCRdb's copy has only in-frame clones and leaves some out. The sample lists about 77,000 clones; approximately 94% were seen once. V gave up 2 bases and J gave up 4 bases, with 13 bases separating them. CDR1 and CDR2 from the germline V gene are SGHNT and YYREEE (reference sequence). The CDR3 covers 15 residues. The V and J genes are TRBV5-4 and TRBJ2-1; a possible D gene is TRBD1 (5 bases). The clonotype comes from a female donor in good health, enrolled as a control in a pregnancy study. Here the sequenced sample was peripheral blood, taken after pregnancy. CDR3 region: CASSLSGQSYNEQFF. The CDR3 nucleotides are TGTGCCAGCAGCTTAAGTGGACAAAGTTACAATGAGCAGTTCTTC.